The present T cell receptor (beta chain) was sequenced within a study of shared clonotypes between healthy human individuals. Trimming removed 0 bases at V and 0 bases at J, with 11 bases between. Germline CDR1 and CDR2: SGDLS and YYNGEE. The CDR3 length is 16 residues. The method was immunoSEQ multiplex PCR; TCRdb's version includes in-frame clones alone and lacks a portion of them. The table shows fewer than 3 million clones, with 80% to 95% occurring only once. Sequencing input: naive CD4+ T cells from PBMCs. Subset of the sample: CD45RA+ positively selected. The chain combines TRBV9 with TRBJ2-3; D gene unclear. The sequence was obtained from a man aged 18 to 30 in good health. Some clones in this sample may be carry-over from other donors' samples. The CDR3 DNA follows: TGTGCCAGCAGCGTAGGAGGTGGCTCTAGCACAGATACGCAGTATTTT. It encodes CASSVGGGSSTDTQYF.